These 30 T cell receptor beta chains were sequenced from one sample in a study of blood T cell repertoires in COVID-19. The method was immunoSEQ multiplex PCR; TCRdb's version includes in-frame clones alone and lacks a portion of them. The sample has about 70,000 clones, around 83% seen once; the top ten hold approximately 4.8%. The material sequenced was peripheral blood. These TCRs come from an elderly man with acute or convalescent COVID-19.

The chain combines TRBV14 with TRBJ1-6; 7 bases line up with TRBD1. Germline V CDR1 and CDR2: SGHDN, FVKESK. The CDR3 length is 15 residues. After removal of 3 bases from V and 8 bases from J, the junction contained 7 bases not matched to a gene. This CDR3 is CASSQLTGTYSPLHF. For the CDR3, the DNA is TGTGCCAGCAGCCAGTTGACAGGGACTTATTCACCCCTCCACTTT. Variable domain in full (rest from reference TRBV14 and TRBJ1-6): EAGVTQFPSHSVIEKGQTVTLRCDPISGHDNLYWYRRVMGKEIKFLLHFVKESKQDESGMPNNRFLAERTGGTYSTLKVQPAELEDSGVYFCASSQLTGTYSPLHFGNGTRLTVT.

The rearrangement joins TRBV6-2 or TRBV6-3 to TRBJ2-2, with D perhaps TRBD1 (6 bases). V was trimmed by 5 bases and J by 1 base, leaving 8 bases between them. The CDR3 has 14 residues. Germline CDR1 is MNHEY and CDR2 is SVGEGT. CDR3 residues: CASSHRVNTGELFF. Written as DNA, the CDR3 is TGTGCCAGCAGTCACAGGGTGAACACCGGGGAGCTGTTTTTT.

DNA of the CDR3: TGTGCCAGTAGTCAAACCGGGGGGAACACCGGGGAGCTGTTTTTT. This sequence encodes CASSQTGGNTGELFF. The V and J genes are TRBV19 and TRBJ2-2; TRBD2 might be the D (6 bases). V lost 5 bases and J 1 base, leaving 11 bases between the germline ends. CDR1 and CDR2 from the germline V gene are LNHDA and SQIVND (reference sequence). There are 15 residues in the CDR3.

The chain has TRBV6-5 and TRBJ1-1, with 10 bases lining up with TRBD1. CDR3 size: 16 residues. V was pared by 1 base and J by 5 bases, with 7 bases of the junction left unmatched. Germline CDR1 MNHEY, CDR2 SVGAGI. The CDR3 coding sequence is TGTGCCAGCAGTTACTTCGGGACAGGGGTGGCAACTGAAGCTTTCTTT. Protein: CASSYFGTGVATEAFF.

This chain connects TRBV7-9 to TRBJ2-3, with 7 bases that match TRBD2. The V gene end was trimmed by 4 bases and the J gene end by 0 bases; junction bases not matched to a gene: 16. Looked up from germline, CDR1 is SEHNR and CDR2 is FQNEAQ (reference sequence). This CDR3 is 19 amino acids long. CDR3 in amino acids: CASSSGERYRRGSTDTQYF. Here the CDR3 DNA reads TGTGCCAGCAGCTCGGGTGAGAGGTACAGGCGGGGGAGCACAGATACGCAGTATTTT.

The CDR3 region is CASSLWARGLETQYF. The CDR3 DNA reads as TGTGCCAGCAGTTTATGGGCCAGGGGTTTGGAGACCCAGTACTTC. V gene TRBV28 combines with J gene TRBJ2-5, with D maybe TRBD1 (6 bases). The CDR3 extends over 15 amino acids. The V gene lost 0 bases and the J gene lost 5 bases, with 13 bases spanning the gap. Per the germline V gene, CDR1 is MDHEN and CDR2 is SYDVKM.

The CDR3 protein is CASSLGGREQFF. In DNA, the CDR3 is TGTGCCAGCAGCTTAGGGGGGCGTGAGCAGTTCTTC. This chain links TRBV11-1 with TRBJ2-1; TRBD1 is a possible D gene (6 bases). This CDR3 region has 12 residues. Germline CDR1 and CDR2: SGHAT and FQDESV (reference sequence). V lost 1 base and J lost 9, with 7 bases in between.

This chain connects TRBV19 to TRBJ1-2; TRBD1 matches 7 bases. The J segment lost 1 base and the V segment lost 3 bases, leaving 5 bases of the junction unmatched. Germline V gene lookup returns CDR1 LNHDA and CDR2 SQIVND (reference sequence). This CDR3 comprises 15 residues. The CDR3: CASSIQAGGNYGYTF. For the CDR3, the DNA is TGTGCCAGTAGTATCCAGGCAGGGGGTAACTATGGCTACACCTTC. The variable domain in full, with the rest retrieved from reference TRBV19 and TRBJ1-2, is DGGITQSPKYLFRKEGQNVTLSCEQNLNHDAMYWYRQDPGQGLRLIYYSQIVNDFQKGDIAEGYSVSREKKESFPLTVTSAQKNPTAFYLCASSIQAGGNYGYTFGSGTRLTVV.

This chain connects TRBV10-3 to TRBJ2-4, with TRBD1 matching over 8 bases. J lost 4 bases, V lost 4 bases, and 12 bases had no gene match. CDR1 ENHRY and CDR2 SYGVKD come from the germline V gene. CDR3 length equals 17 residues. This chain's CDR3 is CAISVGRQGPGKNIQYF. CDR3 coding DNA: TGTGCCATCAGTGTAGGACGACAGGGGCCGGGGAAAAACATTCAGTACTTC.

V is TRBV9 and J is TRBJ2-7; 7 bases align to TRBD1. Germline CDR1 SGDLS, CDR2 YYNGEE. The CDR3 extends over 14 amino acids. With 3 bases clipped from V and 0 bases from J, the junction kept 3 bases outside the gene matches. CDR3 coding DNA: TGTGCCAGCAGCGGTCGACAGGGCTCCTACGAGCAGTACTTC. Residues: CASSGRQGSYEQYF.

V and J are TRBV7-3 and TRBJ1-2, with D maybe TRBD1 (5 bases). Trimming pared 1 base from V and 7 bases from J, leaving 13 bases between. The V gene's germline CDR1 is SGHTA and CDR2 FQGTGA. The CDR3 has 14 residues. The CDR3 coding sequence is TGTGCCAGCAGCTTAAGCCCCAGGGCTGGTGGCTACACCTTC. It encodes CASSLSPRAGGYTF.

This clone was counted a single time. The chain is built from TRBV5-1 and TRBJ2-1; TRBD1 agrees at 7 bases. Per germline, CDR1 SGHRS and CDR2 YFSETQ. The V segment lost 4 bases and the J segment 12 bases; nucleotides outside the gene matches: 4. The CDR3 consists of 11 residues. CDR3 protein: CASSIQGWQFF. DNA for the CDR3: TGCGCCAGCAGCATACAGGGGTGGCAGTTCTTC.

This chain links TRBV11-3 with TRBJ2-3; D remains unclear. Trimming took off 3 bases at V and 0 bases at J, with 4 bases between the two ends. CDR1 and CDR2 (germline): SGHNT, YENEEA. The CDR3 runs to 13 residues. CDR3: CASSLTSTDTQYF. The CDR3 bases are TGTGCCAGCAGCTTGACTAGCACAGATACGCAGTATTTT.

This rearrangement joins TRBV27 to TRBJ2-3; 7 nucleotides align to TRBD1. After removal of 4 bases from V and 3 bases from J, the junction contained 4 bases not matched to a gene. Germline values: CDR1 MNHEY, CDR2 SMNVEV (reference sequence). There are 14 residues in the CDR3. CDR3 sequence: CASSWGQRTDTQYF. The CDR3 nucleotides read TGTGCCAGCAGTTGGGGACAGAGGACAGATACGCAGTATTTT.

V is TRBV30 and J is TRBJ2-7; TRBD1 matches at 12 bases. The CDR3 has 17 amino acids. CDR1 is GTSNPN, CDR2 SVGIG, per germline (reference sequence). V lost 4 bases, J lost 0 bases, and 10 bases stayed unmatched. CDR3 DNA: TGTGCCTGGAAGGGGACAGGGGGCACCCATAGCTCCTACGAGCAGTACTTC. It specifies CAWKGTGGTHSSYEQYF.

This clone was detected once. V is TRBV10-3 and J is TRBJ2-3; possible D gene TRBD1, 6 bases. This CDR3 is 16 amino acids long. Looked up from germline, CDR1 is ENHRY and CDR2 is SYGVKD. V lost 2 bases, J lost 10 bases, and 22 bases lay in between. CDR3 residues: CAISEGGRGSPRAQYF. The CDR3, as DNA: TGTGCCATCAGTGAGGGGGGCAGGGGTTCCCCTAGGGCGCAGTATTTT.

The rearrangement uses TRBV5-4 and TRBJ2-1; no clear D. The CDR3 runs 16 residues. V shed 6 bases and J shed 0 bases, with 16 bases lying between them. Looked up from germline, CDR1 is SGHNT and CDR2 is YYREEE (reference sequence). For the CDR3, the DNA is TGTGCCAGCACCCTGGGCCAGGCCTCCTCCTACAATGAGCAGTTCTTC. Its translation: CASTLGQASSYNEQFF.

The chain is built from TRBV3-1 (or the pseudogene TRBV3-2) and TRBJ1-1; tentative D call: TRBD1 (5 bases). Trimming shortened V by 0 bases and J by 2 bases, and 10 bases separated the two germline ends. The CDR3 extends over 15 amino acids. Germline-derived CDR1 and CDR2 are LGHDT and YNNKEL (reference sequence). DNA of the CDR3: TGTGCCAGCAGCCAAGAGGGGGGGTTAAACACTGAAGCTTTCTTT. Protein product: CASSQEGGLNTEAFF.

This chain connects TRBV7-6 to TRBJ2-4; 10 bases are shared with TRBD2. J lost 7 bases, V lost 1 base, and 7 bases had no gene match. Per the germline V gene, CDR1 is SGHVS and CDR2 is FNYEAQ. The CDR3 length is 16 residues. In nucleotides, the CDR3 is TGTGCCAGCAGCTTAGAAGCGGGGGGGTTGGTTAACATTCAGTACTTC. Translating gives CASSLEAGGLVNIQYF. Using reference TRBV7-6 and TRBJ2-4 for the parts outside the CDR3, the full variable domain is GAGVSQSPRYKVTKRGQDVALRCDPISGHVSLYWYRQALGQGPEFLTYFNYEAQQDKSGLPNDRFSAERPEGSISTLTIQRTEQRDSAMYRCASSLEAGGLVNIQYFGAGTRLSVL.

The CDR3 sequence: CSAPDSNGYTF. Here the CDR3 DNA reads TGCAGTGCTCCTGACAGCAATGGCTACACCTTC. The chain joins TRBV20-1 to TRBJ1-2; a weak D match, TRBD1 (5 bases). Germline assignment: CDR1 DFQATT and CDR2 SNEGSKA (reference sequence). The CDR3 length is 11 residues. The V and J ends lost 5 bases and 6 bases respectively, with 10 bases between them.

This clone has just one count. This sequence joins TRBV4-2 and TRBJ1-5, with D hard to call. Germline V CDR1 and CDR2: LGHNA, YNFKEQ. V lost 2 bases and J lost 0, with 11 bases in between. There are 16 residues in the CDR3. CDR3 sequence (DNA): TGTGCCAGCAGCCAATCACCCGGGGTTAGCAATCAGCCCCAGCATTTT. Amino acids: CASSQSPGVSNQPQHF.

V gene TRBV5-1 combines with J gene TRBJ2-7, with 9 nucleotides matching TRBD2. The CDR3 runs 13 residues. Germline CDR1 is SGHRS and CDR2 is YFSETQ. The V segment lost 5 bases and the J segment 5 bases; nucleotides outside the gene matches: 5. The chain's CDR3 is CASRETSGDEQYF. The CDR3 DNA is TGCGCCAGCAGGGAGACTAGCGGCGACGAGCAGTACTTC.

This clone has a handful of counts. The rearrangement links TRBV4-1 to TRBJ2-7; 13 nucleotides line up with TRBD2. The CDR3 length is 15 residues. The ends lost 6 bases at V and 4 bases at J; junction bases unmatched: 6. From germline, CDR1 is MGHRA and CDR2 YSYEKL. CDR3 amino acids: CASRLAGGNPYEQYF. DNA of the CDR3: TGCGCCAGCAGACTAGCGGGAGGGAACCCGTACGAGCAGTACTTC.

The CDR3 reads CASSFDSSNYEQYF. The CDR3 DNA reads as TGTGCCAGCAGCTTTGACAGTAGTAACTACGAGCAGTACTTC. V gene TRBV27 combines with J gene TRBJ2-7, with D perhaps TRBD1 (5 bases). Trimming shortened V by 6 bases and J by 3 bases, and 15 bases separated the two germline ends. Germline lookup yields CDR1 MNHEY and CDR2 SMNVEV (reference sequence). The CDR3 length is 14 residues.

The V call is TRBV5-6, the J call TRBJ1-2; weak D call: TRBD1 (6 bases). Germline CDR1 SGHDT, CDR2 YYEEEE. Trimming removed 0 bases at V and 5 bases at J, with 8 bases between. The CDR3 runs to 13 residues. The CDR3 nucleotides are TGTGCCAGCAGCTTGGCTACAGGGTATGGCTACACCTTC. Its translation: CASSLATGYGYTF.

The CDR3 sequence: CASSPLNVAPYEQYF. For the CDR3, the DNA is TGTGCCAGCTCACCCCTAAACGTAGCACCCTACGAGCAGTACTTC. The chain couples TRBV18 to TRBJ2-7; D is unresolved. Germline-derived CDR1 and CDR2 are KGHSH and LQKENI. The CDR3 runs 15 residues. With 3 bases removed from V and 2 bases from J, the gap between germline ends came to 14 bases.

The rearrangement links TRBV7-8 to TRBJ1-1, with 8 bases identical to TRBD1. The length of the CDR3 is 13 residues. Germline loops: CDR1 SGHVS, CDR2 FQNEAQ. J was trimmed by 8 bases and V by 1 base; bases with no gene match: 3. This chain's CDR3 is CASSLEWTGEAFF. The CDR3, as DNA: TGTGCCAGCAGCTTAGAATGGACAGGGGAAGCTTTCTTT.

This chain uses TRBV28 with TRBJ1-4; maybe TRBD1 (6 bases). The CDR3 contains 14 residues. The germline CDR1 and CDR2 sequences are MDHEN and SYDVKM. Between the trimmed V and J ends, which lost 3 bases and 8 bases, there was a span of 13 bases. CDR3 in amino acids: CASSLVQGGEKLFF. The CDR3 DNA sequence: TGTGCCAGCAGTTTGGTACAGGGCGGGGAAAAACTGTTTTTT.

The V call is TRBV19, the J call TRBJ2-3; 7 nucleotides align to TRBD2. In germline, CDR1 is LNHDA, CDR2 SQIVND (reference sequence). The CDR3 covers 14 residues. The V gene end was trimmed by 10 bases and the J gene end by 3 bases; junction bases not matched to a gene: 10. CDR3 coding DNA: TGTGCCACGAAAAGGGAGGGGAGGACAGATACGCAGTATTTT. This sequence encodes CATKREGRTDTQYF.

J is TRBJ1-4 and V is TRBV3-1 (or the pseudogene TRBV3-2), with 7 bases that match TRBD1. CDR3 length: 14 residues. The germline V gene has CDR1 LGHDT and CDR2 YNNKEL (reference sequence). The trim removed 3 bases at V and 7 bases at J, leaving 5 bases unmatched. CDR3 protein: CASSHRGYGEKLFF. The CDR3 DNA is TGTGCCAGCAGCCACAGGGGGTATGGTGAAAAACTGTTTTTT.